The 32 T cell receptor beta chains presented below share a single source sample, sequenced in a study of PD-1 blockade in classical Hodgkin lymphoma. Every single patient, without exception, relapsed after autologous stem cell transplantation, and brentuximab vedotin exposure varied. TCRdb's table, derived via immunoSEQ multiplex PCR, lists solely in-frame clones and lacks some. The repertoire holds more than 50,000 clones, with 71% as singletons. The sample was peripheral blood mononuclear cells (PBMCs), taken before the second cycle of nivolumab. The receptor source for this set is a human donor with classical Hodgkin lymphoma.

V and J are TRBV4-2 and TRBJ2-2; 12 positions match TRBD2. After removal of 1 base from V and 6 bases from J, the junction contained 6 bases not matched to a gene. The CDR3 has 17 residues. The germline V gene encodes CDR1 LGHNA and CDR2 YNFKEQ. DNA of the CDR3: TGTGCCAGCAGCCAAGCCCCTAGCGGGAGGGCCCCCGGGGAGCTGTTTTTT. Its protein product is CASSQAPSGRAPGELFF.

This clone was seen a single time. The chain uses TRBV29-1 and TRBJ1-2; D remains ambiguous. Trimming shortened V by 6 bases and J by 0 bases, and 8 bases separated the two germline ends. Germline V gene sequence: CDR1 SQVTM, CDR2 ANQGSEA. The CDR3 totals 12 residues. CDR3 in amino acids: CSVGPTNYGYTF. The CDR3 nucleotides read TGCAGCGTCGGACCGACTAACTATGGCTACACCTTC.

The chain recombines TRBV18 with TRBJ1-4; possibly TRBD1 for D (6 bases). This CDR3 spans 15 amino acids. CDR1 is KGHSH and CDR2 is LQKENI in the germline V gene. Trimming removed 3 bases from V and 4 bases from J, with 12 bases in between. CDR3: CASSPRQELNEKLFF. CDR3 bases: TGTGCCAGCTCACCCAGACAGGAGCTTAATGAAAAACTGTTTTTT.

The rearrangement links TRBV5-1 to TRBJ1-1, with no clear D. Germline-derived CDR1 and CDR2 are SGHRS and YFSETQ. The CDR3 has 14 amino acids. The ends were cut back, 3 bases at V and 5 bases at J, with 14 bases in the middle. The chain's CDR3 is CASSSGIPSTEAFF. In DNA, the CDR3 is TGCGCCAGCAGCTCGGGGATTCCCAGTACTGAAGCTTTCTTT. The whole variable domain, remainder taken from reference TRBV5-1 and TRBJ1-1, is KAGVTQTPRYLIKTRGQQVTLSCSPISGHRSVSWYQQTPGQGLQFLFEYFSETQRNKGNFPGRFSGRQFSNSRSEMNVSTLELGDSALYLCASSSGIPSTEAFFGQGTRLTVV.

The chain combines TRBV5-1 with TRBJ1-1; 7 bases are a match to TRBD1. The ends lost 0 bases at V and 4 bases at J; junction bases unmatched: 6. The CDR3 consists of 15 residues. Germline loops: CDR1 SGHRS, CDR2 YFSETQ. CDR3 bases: TGCGCCAGCAGCTTGGTCACAGGGGTTAGCACTGAAGCTTTCTTT. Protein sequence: CASSLVTGVSTEAFF.

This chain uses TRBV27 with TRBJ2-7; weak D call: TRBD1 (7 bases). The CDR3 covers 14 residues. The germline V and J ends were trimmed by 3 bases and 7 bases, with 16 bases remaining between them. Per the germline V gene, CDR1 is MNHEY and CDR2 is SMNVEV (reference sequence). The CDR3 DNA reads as TGTGCCAGCAGTTTTTCAGGGGGGTCGGGGGAGCAGTACTTC. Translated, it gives CASSFSGGSGEQYF.

CDR3: CASSPLGGDGYTF. The CDR3 DNA follows: TGTGCCAGCAGCCCTCTAGGGGGAGACGGCTACACCTTC. The chain joins TRBV7-2 to TRBJ1-2, with D possibly matching TRBD1 (6 bases). The germline V gene encodes CDR1 SGHTA and CDR2 FQGNSA. CDR3 length equals 13 residues. Trimming took 5 bases from V and 8 from J, leaving 15 bases between them.

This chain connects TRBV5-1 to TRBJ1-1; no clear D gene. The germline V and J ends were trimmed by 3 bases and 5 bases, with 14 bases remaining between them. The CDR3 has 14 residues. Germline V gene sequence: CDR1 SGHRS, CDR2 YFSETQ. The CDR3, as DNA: TGCGCCAGCAGCTCCTTGCCAGCGGGTACTGAAGCTTTCTTT. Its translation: CASSSLPAGTEAFF.

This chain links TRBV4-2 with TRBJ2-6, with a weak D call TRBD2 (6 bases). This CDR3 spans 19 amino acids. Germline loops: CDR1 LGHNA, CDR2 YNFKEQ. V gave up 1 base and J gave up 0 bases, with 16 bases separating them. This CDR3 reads CASSQALRDSRSGANVLTF. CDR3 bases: TGTGCCAGCAGCCAAGCGCTTCGGGACTCCCGCTCTGGGGCCAACGTCCTGACTTTC.

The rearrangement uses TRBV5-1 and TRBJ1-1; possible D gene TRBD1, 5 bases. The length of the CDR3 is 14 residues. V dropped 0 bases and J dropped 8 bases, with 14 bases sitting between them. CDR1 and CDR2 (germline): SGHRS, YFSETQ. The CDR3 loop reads CASSLAHTGQEAFF. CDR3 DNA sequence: TGCGCCAGCAGCTTGGCGCATACAGGTCAAGAAGCTTTCTTT.

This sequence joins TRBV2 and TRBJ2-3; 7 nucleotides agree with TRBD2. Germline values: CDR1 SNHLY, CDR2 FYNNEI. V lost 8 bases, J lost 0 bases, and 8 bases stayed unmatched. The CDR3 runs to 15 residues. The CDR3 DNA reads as TGTGCCAGCTATAGTAGCGGGTTGAGCACAGATACGCAGTATTTT. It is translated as CASYSSGLSTDTQYF.

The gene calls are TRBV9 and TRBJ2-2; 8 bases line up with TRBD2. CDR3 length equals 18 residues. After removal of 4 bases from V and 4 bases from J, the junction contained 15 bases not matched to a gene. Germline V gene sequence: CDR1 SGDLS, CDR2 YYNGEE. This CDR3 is CASSLNPSGLGGTGELFF. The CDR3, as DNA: TGTGCCAGCAGCCTCAACCCCTCGGGACTAGGGGGCACCGGGGAGCTGTTTTTT.

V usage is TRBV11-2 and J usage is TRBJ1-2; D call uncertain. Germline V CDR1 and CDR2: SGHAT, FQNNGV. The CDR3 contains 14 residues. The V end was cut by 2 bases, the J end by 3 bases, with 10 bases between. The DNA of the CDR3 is TGTGCCAGCAGCTTAAGCGTACGTGACTATGGCTACACCTTC. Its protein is CASSLSVRDYGYTF.

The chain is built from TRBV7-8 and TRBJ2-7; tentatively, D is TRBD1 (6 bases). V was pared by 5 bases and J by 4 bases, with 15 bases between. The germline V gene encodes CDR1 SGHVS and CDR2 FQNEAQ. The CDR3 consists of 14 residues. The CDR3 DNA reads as TGTGCCAGCAGCCTACAGGGTACTGGTTACGAGCAGTACTTC. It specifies CASSLQGTGYEQYF.

The CDR3 sequence is CASSLTGGEETQYF. DNA of the CDR3: TGTGCCAGCAGCTTAACAGGGGGAGAAGAGACCCAGTACTTC. V is TRBV7-9 and J is TRBJ2-5; 8 positions match TRBD1. This CDR3 has 14 amino acids. The germline V gene has CDR1 SEHNR and CDR2 FQNEAQ (reference sequence). V shed 2 bases, J shed 3 bases, and the junction held 2 bases outside the gene matches.

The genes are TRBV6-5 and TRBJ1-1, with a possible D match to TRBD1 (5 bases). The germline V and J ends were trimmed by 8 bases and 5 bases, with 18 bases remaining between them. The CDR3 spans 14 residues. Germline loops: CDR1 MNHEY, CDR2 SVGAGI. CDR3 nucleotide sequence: TGTGCCAGCGGAGAGACAAATCGGGGGACTGAAGCTTTCTTT. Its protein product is CASGETNRGTEAFF.

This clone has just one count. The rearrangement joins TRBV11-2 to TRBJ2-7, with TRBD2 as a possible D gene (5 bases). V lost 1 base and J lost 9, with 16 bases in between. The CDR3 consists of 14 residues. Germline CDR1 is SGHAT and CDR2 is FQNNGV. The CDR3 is CASSLGGGYKRQYF. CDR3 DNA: TGTGCCAGCAGCTTAGGCGGCGGGTACAAACGGCAGTACTTC.

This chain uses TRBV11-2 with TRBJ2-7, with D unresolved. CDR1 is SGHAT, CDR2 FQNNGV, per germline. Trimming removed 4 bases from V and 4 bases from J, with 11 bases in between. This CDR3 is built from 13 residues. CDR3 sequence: CASSSASRYEQYF. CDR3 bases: TGTGCCAGCAGCTCGGCTAGTAGGTACGAGCAGTACTTC.

DNA of the CDR3: TGTGCCAGCAGTTACTCGACGGGAGGCTACACCTTC. It encodes CASSYSTGGYTF. The V call is TRBV6-6, the J call TRBJ1-2, with D unclear. This CDR3 spans 12 amino acids. Per germline, CDR1 MNHNY and CDR2 SVGAGI (reference sequence). With 0 bases removed from V and 8 bases from J, the gap between germline ends came to 7 bases.

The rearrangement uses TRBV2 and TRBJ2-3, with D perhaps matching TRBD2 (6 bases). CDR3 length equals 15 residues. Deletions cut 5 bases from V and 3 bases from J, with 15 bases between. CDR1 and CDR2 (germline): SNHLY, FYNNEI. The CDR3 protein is CASSLLASGTDTQYF. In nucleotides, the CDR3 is TGTGCCAGCAGTCTCCTAGCGAGTGGGACAGATACGCAGTATTTT.

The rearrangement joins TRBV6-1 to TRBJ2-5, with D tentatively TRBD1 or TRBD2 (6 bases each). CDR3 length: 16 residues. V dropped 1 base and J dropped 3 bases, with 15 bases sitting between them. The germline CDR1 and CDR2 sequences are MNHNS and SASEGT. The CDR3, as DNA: TGTGCCAGCAGTGAAGGTTGGGGGGCGTTTAAAGAGACCCAGTACTTC. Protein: CASSEGWGAFKETQYF.

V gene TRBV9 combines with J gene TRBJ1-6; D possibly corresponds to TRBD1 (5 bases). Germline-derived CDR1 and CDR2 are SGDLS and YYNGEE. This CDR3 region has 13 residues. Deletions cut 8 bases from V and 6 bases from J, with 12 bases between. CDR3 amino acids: CASDSSGNSPLHF. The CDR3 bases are TGTGCCAGTGACAGCTCCGGTAATTCACCCCTCCACTTT.

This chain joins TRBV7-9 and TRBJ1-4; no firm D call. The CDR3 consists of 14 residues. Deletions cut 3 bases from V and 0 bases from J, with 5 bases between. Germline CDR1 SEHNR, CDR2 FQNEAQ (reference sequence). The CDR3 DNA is TGTGCCAGCAGCTTGACATCAACTAATGAAAAACTGTTTTTT. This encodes CASSLTSTNEKLFF.

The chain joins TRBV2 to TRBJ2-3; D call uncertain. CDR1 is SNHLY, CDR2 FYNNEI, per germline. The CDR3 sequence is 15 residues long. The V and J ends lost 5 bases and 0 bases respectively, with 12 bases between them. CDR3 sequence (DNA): TGTGCCAGCAGTCCCCGTTCGTCTAGCACAGATACGCAGTATTTT. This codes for CASSPRSSSTDTQYF.

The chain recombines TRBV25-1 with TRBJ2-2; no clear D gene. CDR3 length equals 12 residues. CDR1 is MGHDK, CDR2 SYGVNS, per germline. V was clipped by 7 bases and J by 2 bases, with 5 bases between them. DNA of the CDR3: TGTGCCAGCAAAATTAACACCGGGGAGCTGTTTTTT. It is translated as CASKINTGELFF.

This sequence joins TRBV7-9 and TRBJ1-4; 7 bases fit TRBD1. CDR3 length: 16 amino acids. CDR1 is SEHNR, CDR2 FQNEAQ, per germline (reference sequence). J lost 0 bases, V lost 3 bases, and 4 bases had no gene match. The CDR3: CASSLGTEATNEKLFF. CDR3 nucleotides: TGTGCCAGCAGCTTGGGGACAGAAGCAACTAATGAAAAACTGTTTTTT.

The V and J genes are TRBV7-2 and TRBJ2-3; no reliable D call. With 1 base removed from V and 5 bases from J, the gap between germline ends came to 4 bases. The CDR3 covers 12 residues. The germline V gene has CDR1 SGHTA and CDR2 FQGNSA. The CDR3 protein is CASSLEGDTQYF. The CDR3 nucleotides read TGTGCCAGCAGCTTAGAGGGAGATACGCAGTATTTT.

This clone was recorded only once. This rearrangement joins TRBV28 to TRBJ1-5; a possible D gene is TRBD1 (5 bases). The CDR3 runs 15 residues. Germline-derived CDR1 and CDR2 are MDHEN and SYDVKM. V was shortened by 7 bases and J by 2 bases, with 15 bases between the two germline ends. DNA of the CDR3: TGTGCCAGCACCCAGGCAGGGTTCGGCAATCAGCCCCAGCATTTT. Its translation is CASTQAGFGNQPQHF.

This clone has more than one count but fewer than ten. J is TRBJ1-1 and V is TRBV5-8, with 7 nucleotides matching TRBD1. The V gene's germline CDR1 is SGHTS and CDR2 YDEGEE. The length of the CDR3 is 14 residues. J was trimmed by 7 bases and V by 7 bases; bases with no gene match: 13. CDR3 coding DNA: TGTGCCAGCGAACTGACAGGGTTTGGGGGTGAAGCTTTCTTT. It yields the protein CASELTGFGGEAFF. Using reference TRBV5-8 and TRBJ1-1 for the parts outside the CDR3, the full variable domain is EAGVTQSPTHLIKTRGQQATLRCSPISGHTSVYWYQQALGLGLQFLLWYDEGEERNRGNFPPRFSGRQFPNYSSELNVNALELEDSALYLCASELTGFGGEAFFGQGTRLTVV.

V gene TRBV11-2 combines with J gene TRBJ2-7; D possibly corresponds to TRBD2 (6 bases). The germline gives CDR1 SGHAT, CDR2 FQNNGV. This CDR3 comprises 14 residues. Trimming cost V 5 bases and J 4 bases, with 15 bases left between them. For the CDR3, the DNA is TGTGCCAGCAGCGCTACCGGGACTTTATACGAGCAGTACTTC. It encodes CASSATGTLYEQYF.

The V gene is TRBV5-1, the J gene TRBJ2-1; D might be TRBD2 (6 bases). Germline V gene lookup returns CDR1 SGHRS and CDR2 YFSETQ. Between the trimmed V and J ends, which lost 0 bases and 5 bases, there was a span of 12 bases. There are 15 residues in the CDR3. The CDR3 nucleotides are TGCGCCAGCAGCTTGGACGGGAGCCCCCACAATGAGCAGTTCTTC. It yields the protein CASSLDGSPHNEQFF.

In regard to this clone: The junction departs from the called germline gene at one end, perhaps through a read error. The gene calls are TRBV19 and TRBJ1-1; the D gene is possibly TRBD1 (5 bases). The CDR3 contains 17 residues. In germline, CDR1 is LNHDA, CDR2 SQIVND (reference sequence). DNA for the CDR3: TGTGCCAGCAGTAGATTGGGACTATCTCTTTCGGGCACTGAAGCTTTCTTT. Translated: CASSRLGLSLSGTEAFF.